This TCR beta chain came from a study of shared clonotypes between healthy human individuals. Study-wide points: The sole specimen, blood, was sampled, and tissue repertoires likely differ. A few donors held about 4.5% of naive CD4 clonotypes in common.

Recent acute infections and vaccinations were absent in the healthy HIV-negative adult donors. About this clone: The antigen is not known.

The V end lost 4 bases, the J end lost 5 bases, and 12 bases lay between the germline ends. The germline gives CDR1 SGHRS, CDR2 YFSETQ. The CDR3 sequence is 14 residues long. Replicate PCRs from sorted subsets contained roughly 190 ng DNA, which is 29,000 or so T cell genomes. The table came from immunoSEQ multiplex PCR; TCRdb's copy has only in-frame clones and leaves some out. Among more than 2,000,000 clones, over 85% were seen once, and the ten largest hold 0.35% to 0.45%. The rearrangement links TRBV5-1 to TRBJ1-4; D uncertain. Input material: naive CD4+ T cells from PBMCs. Subset noted: CD45RA+ positively selected. The clonotype comes from a young man in good health. Some clones in this sample may be carry-over from other donors' samples. CDR3 in amino acids: CASSQWGLNEKLFF. CDR3 nucleotide sequence: TGCGCCAGCAGCCAATGGGGTCTAAATGAAAAACTGTTTTTT.